One and the same sample provided the 5 T cell receptor beta chains below, sequenced in a study of blood T cell repertoires in COVID-19. Generated by immunoSEQ multiplex PCR, the TCRdb table keeps only in-frame clones and is missing some. The sample has 89,000 or so clones, over 75% seen once. The sequenced sample was peripheral blood. The receptor source for this set is a human donor in a cohort sampled during active COVID-19.

J is TRBJ1-4 and V is TRBV10-3; 10 bases map to TRBD1. The J segment lost 3 bases and the V segment lost 6 bases, leaving 1 base of the junction unmatched. The CDR3 extends over 14 amino acids. Germline V gene data show CDR1 as ENHRY and CDR2 as SYGVKD. CDR3 region: CAIRGTGANEKLFF. The CDR3 DNA follows: TGTGCCATCAGGGGGACAGGGGCTAATGAAAAACTGTTTTTT.

This clone was seen just once. The chain joins TRBV4-1 to TRBJ2-3; D may be TRBD1 (5 bases). V gave up 1 base and J gave up 8 bases, with 10 bases separating them. There are 13 residues in the CDR3. From germline, CDR1 is MGHRA and CDR2 YSYEKL. CDR3 residues: CASSQGGRSTQYF. DNA for the CDR3: TGCGCCAGCAGCCAAGGGGGCCGAAGTACGCAGTATTTT.

The V and J genes are TRBV6-2 or TRBV6-3 and TRBJ2-2, with a tentative D call TRBD1 (6 bases). The CDR3 runs 15 residues. Germline V gene lookup returns CDR1 MNHEY and CDR2 SVGEGT. V was pared by 2 bases and J by 6 bases, with 13 bases between. CDR3 nucleotide sequence: TGTGCCAGCAGTTACCATCCTACAGGGCCCGGGGAGCTGTTTTTT. Translated: CASSYHPTGPGELFF.

This chain uses TRBV5-8 with TRBJ2-5, with D maybe TRBD2 (6 bases). Germline CDR1 and CDR2: SGHTS and YDEGEE. The CDR3 has 15 residues. The ends were cut back, 0 bases at V and 5 bases at J, with 14 bases in the middle. This CDR3 is CASSLGQGGGETQYF. The CDR3 DNA is TGTGCCAGCAGCTTGGGGCAGGGAGGAGGGGAGACCCAGTACTTC.

The chain employs TRBV28 and TRBJ2-4; TRBD1 agrees at 9 bases. The germline gives CDR1 MDHEN, CDR2 SYDVKM. J was trimmed by 9 bases and V by 6 bases; bases with no gene match: 9. This CDR3 spans 14 amino acids. The CDR3 DNA is TGTGCCAGCAGAACGGACAGGGGATTGAGCATTCAGTACTTC. The encoded protein is CASRTDRGLSIQYF.